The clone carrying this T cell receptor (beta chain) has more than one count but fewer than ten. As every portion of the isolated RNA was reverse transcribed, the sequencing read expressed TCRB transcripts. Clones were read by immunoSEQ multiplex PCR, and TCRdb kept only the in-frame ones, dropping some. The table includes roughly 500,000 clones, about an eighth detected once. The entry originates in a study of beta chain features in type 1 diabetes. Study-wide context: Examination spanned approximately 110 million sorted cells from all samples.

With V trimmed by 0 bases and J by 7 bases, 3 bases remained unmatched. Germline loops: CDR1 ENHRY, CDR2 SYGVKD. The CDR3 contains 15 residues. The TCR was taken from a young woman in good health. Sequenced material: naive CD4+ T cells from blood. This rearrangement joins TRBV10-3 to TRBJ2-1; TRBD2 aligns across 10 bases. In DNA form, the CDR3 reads TGTGCCATCAGTGAGTCACTAGCGGGATTGAATGAGCAGTTCTTC. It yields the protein CAISESLAGLNEQFF.